The sequence of this T cell receptor beta chain was determined in a study of cytomegalovirus exposure and HLA in healthy donors. Study-wide results and limits: Versus the approximately 700-donor mean, an Asian-associated ancestry cluster reportedly showed fewer N-insertions in a later analysis. Earlier analysis yielded a pattern in which most TCR beta V segments were productive about 90% or about 30% of the time. Confirmation in vitro established that a few CMV-associated chains were specific for CMV antigens. In a later analysis, TCR beta V- and J-gene trimming was associated with a missense DCLRE1C variant.

The ends lost 3 bases at V and 3 bases at J; junction bases unmatched: 5. The V gene's germline CDR1 is SGHDT and CDR2 YYEEEE. This CDR3 is built from 16 residues. The PCR ran on 60 Vbeta and 13 Jbeta primers. Libraries were prepared by immunoSEQ multiplex PCR; TCRdb keeps only in-frame clonotypes and omits some of them. Here the sample spans some 150,000 clones, 83% being singletons. Comments on this clone: Its antigen is as yet unknown.

The sequence derives from a man aged 35-49 years in good health and CMV-seronegative. The V call is TRBV5-6, the J call TRBJ1-4, with 10 bases matching TRBD1. Material for sequencing was PBMCs. The DNA of the CDR3 is TGTGCCAGCAGCTCCGGGACAGGGGCGTCTAATGAAAAACTGTTTTTT. It translates to CASSSGTGASNEKLFF. Drawing the rest from reference TRBV5-6 and TRBJ1-4, the complete variable domain is DAGVTQSPTHLIKTRGQQVTLRCSPKSGHDTVSWYQQALGQGPQFIFQYYEEEERQRGNFPDRFSGHQFPNYSSELNVNALLLGDSALYLCASSSGTGASNEKLFFGSGTQLSVL.